This entry describes one TCR beta chain. What antigen it recognizes has not been identified. There are no base qualities to consult, and no much larger clone falls within one base. Only healthy Caucasian donors were included. The twin cohort consisted of three pairs of female monozygotic twins, all aged roughly 18 to 29 years. The RNA used for TCR libraries was isolated from peripheral blood mononuclear cells. The sample comes from a study of identical twins (dated by TCRdb to between 2015 and 2016). A note on the overall study: TCR alpha and beta repertoires from monozygotic twins, unrelated adults of various ages and cord blood were deep-sequenced to test whether fetal clonotypes persist. Replicate twin experiments were performed at different times using different library preparation protocols to rule out contamination. The study at large found these results: A weaker excess of twin sharing was found in beta out-of-frame sequences because the signal-to-noise ratio was lowered by fewer shared sequences. In monozygotic twins, out-of-frame TCR alpha sharing was systematically underestimated by recombination models, although the models agreed with sharing between unrelated individuals. Fewer insertions were carried by abundant cord blood beta clonotypes; a weaker similar trend was observed in young adult naive repertoires, while no such trend was observed in memory repertoires. Zero-insertion analyses could be partly confounded by invariant T cells such as MAIT and iNKT, though diverse VJ usage argued against such confounding for most clonotypes. Because the same donors could not be followed over many years, the conclusions relied on cross-sectional statistical analysis. Compared with coincidental sharing between unrelated individuals, out-of-frame TCR alpha sequences shared between twins showed an excess of sequences with low generation probability.

CDR1 MNHEY and CDR2 SVGAGI were looked up in the germline V gene. Measured from the cysteine to the phenylalanine, the CDR3 is 13 residues long. Just the 39-base CDR3 DNA is kept, in frame starting at base 1. At the junction V is shortened by 4 bases and J by 6 bases; bases outside the gene matches: 4. Receptor libraries were prepared by 5' RACE. Sequencing relied on an Illumina HiSeq 2000. A universal primer binding site was introduced by template switching, and a unique molecular identifier was present in the final cDNA, enabling accurate counting of TCR cDNA molecules. Specific primers in the conserved constant-segment region were used to synthesize first-strand cDNA for TCR alpha and beta chains. Each cDNA library was double barcoded, with a SMART-Mk sample barcode plus Illumina barcodes, to control for contamination. Two successive PCR steps introduced TruSeq adapter sequences along with Illumina sample barcodes. TCR alpha and beta cDNA libraries were sequenced on the Illumina HiSeq platform with custom primers. The study's processing was this. Unique molecular identifiers were extracted from raw reads with MiGEC, and CDR3 positions were determined with MiXCR. For each individual, recombination models were inferred using an EM algorithm with the repgenHMM and IGoR tools. The analysis of shared clonotypes was done with the tcR package in R, with sharing normalized by the product of cloneset sizes. To study raw recombination free of thymic and clonal selection effects, out-of-frame nonproductive sequences were analyzed. TCRdb took the public reads, trimmed them with fastp at Q25, ran MiXCR for clone calling and kept in-frame beta chains. Rows are unified per CDR3 protein, each entry keeping the most common DNA and genes. TCRdb assigned the V and J calls; the authors' analysis was not used. The sample table holds fewer than 650,000 distinct CDR3 sequences, of which around 7.5% were seen once. Around 1.6% of the sample is taken by the ten largest.

The sample also formed part of further work on yellow fever vaccine responses in identical twins. The second investigation adds: The authors reported that the T cell response to vaccination in identical twins appeared partly convergent and partly personalized. The study precisely tracked vaccine-responding T cell clones in identical twins.

The chain is encoded by TRBV6-5 joined to TRBJ2-3; 7 bases in between match TRBD1. The TCR sequence derives from a woman in her late teens or twenties in good health. Source material: PBMCs. The sequenced DNA: TGTGCCAGCAGTTCGGGACAGAGGGATACGCAGTATTTT. Its product reads: CASSSGQRDTQYF.